These 23 T cell receptor beta chains were all obtained from the same sample, sequenced in a study of cytomegalovirus exposure and HLA in healthy donors. This PCR relied on a set of 60 Vbeta primers and 13 Jbeta primers. Clones were sequenced by immunoSEQ multiplex PCR, and TCRdb holds only the in-frame ones, with some missing. The sample shows 100,000 to 150,000 clones, 75% to 85% of them seen only once. The sequenced material came from PBMCs. These receptors were collected from a man aged 35 to 55 in good health and CMV-seronegative.

The chain has TRBV6-1 and TRBJ2-5; D is possibly TRBD2 (5 bases). Germline assignment: CDR1 MNHNS and CDR2 SASEGT. The CDR3 is 15 amino acids. V was clipped by 7 bases and J by 5 bases, with 20 bases between them. CDR3 nucleotide sequence: TGTGCCAGCACCCTAGTTGGAGGAGTTCGGGAGACCCAGTACTTC. It codes for CASTLVGGVRETQYF.

This clone has more than one count but fewer than ten. In DNA form, the CDR3 reads TGTGCCAGCAGCCAAGGGGAGTTGGGGGGACCTGGGGCCAACGTCCTGACTTTC. Amino acid sequence: CASSQGELGGPGANVLTF. This sequence joins TRBV4-2 and TRBJ2-6, with D maybe TRBD2 (6 bases). In germline, CDR1 is LGHNA, CDR2 YNFKEQ. The CDR3 covers 18 residues. V lost 1 base and J lost 2, with 15 bases in between.

The gene calls are TRBV27 and TRBJ2-3; 8 nucleotides align to TRBD2. With V trimmed by 5 bases and J by 5 bases, 9 bases remained unmatched. Looked up from germline, CDR1 is MNHEY and CDR2 is SMNVEV (reference sequence). The CDR3 runs 15 residues. The CDR3 sequence: CASSQGLDLRDTQYF. CDR3 sequence (DNA): TGTGCCAGCAGTCAGGGACTAGATCTCCGAGATACGCAGTATTTT.

The genes are TRBV19 and TRBJ2-2; 8 bases are shared with TRBD1. The germline CDR1 and CDR2 sequences are LNHDA and SQIVND (reference sequence). The CDR3 spans 13 residues. The J segment lost 7 bases and the V segment lost 4 bases, leaving 2 bases of the junction unmatched. The CDR3 loop is CASSRTGGGELFF. The CDR3 DNA reads TGTGCCAGTAGTAGAACAGGGGGCGGGGAGCTGTTTTTT.

The chain carries TRBV7-8 and TRBJ1-1, with 8 bases aligning to TRBD1. The CDR3 length is 14 residues. Trimming at V came to 2 bases and at J to 5 bases, leaving 4 bases not matched to a gene. Germline V gene lookup returns CDR1 SGHVS and CDR2 FQNEAQ. DNA of the CDR3: TGTGCCAGCAGCTTATCTCAGGGGGCGACTGAAGCTTTCTTT. Translating it yields CASSLSQGATEAFF.

V gene TRBV7-6 combines with J gene TRBJ1-1; tentative D call: TRBD1 (5 bases). Germline V CDR1 and CDR2: SGHVS, FNYEAQ. V lost 4 bases and J lost 5, with 8 bases in between. The CDR3 loop spans 12 amino acids. The CDR3 sequence: CASSSSGTEAFF. In nucleotides, the CDR3 is TGTGCCAGCAGCTCTTCAGGGACTGAAGCTTTCTTT.

The genes are TRBV7-3 and TRBJ2-1; 9 bases agree with TRBD2. Germline lookup yields CDR1 SGHTA and CDR2 FQGTGA. CDR3 length: 16 amino acids. The J segment lost 9 bases and the V segment lost 1 base, leaving 10 bases of the junction unmatched. The CDR3 sequence: CASSLSTAGGLGEQFF. CDR3 coding DNA: TGTGCCAGCAGCTTAAGTACAGCGGGGGGTCTCGGTGAGCAGTTCTTC.

The gene calls are TRBV4-1 and TRBJ1-1, with TRBD1 as a possible D gene (6 bases). CDR1 is MGHRA and CDR2 is YSYEKL in the germline V gene. Trimming stripped 3 bases from V and 3 bases from J, with 17 bases between. This CDR3 region has 16 residues. DNA for the CDR3: TGCGCCAGCAGCCATGCTCCCGGGACACCCGACACTGAAGCTTTCTTT. It is translated as CASSHAPGTPDTEAFF.

The rearrangement links TRBV19 to TRBJ2-7; TRBD1 matches at 7 bases. V gave up 5 bases and J gave up 1 base; unmatched junction bases: 8. CDR3 length equals 15 residues. Germline V lookup: CDR1 LNHDA, CDR2 SQIVND (reference sequence). The CDR3 nucleotides are TGTGCCAGTAGTGACCAGGGGGTACTATCCTACGAGCAGTACTTC. It specifies CASSDQGVLSYEQYF. Filled out from reference TRBV19 and TRBJ2-7, the complete variable domain reads DGGITQSPKYLFRKEGQNVTLSCEQNLNHDAMYWYRQDPGQGLRLIYYSQIVNDFQKGDIAEGYSVSREKKESFPLTVTSAQKNPTAFYLCASSDQGVLSYEQYFGPGTRLTVT.

CDR3 in amino acids: CAWSSTPQIEKLFF. CDR3 in DNA: TGTGCCTGGAGTAGCACCCCACAGATTGAAAAACTGTTTTTT. This chain uses TRBV30 with TRBJ1-4; D remains ambiguous. This CDR3 contains 14 residues. The germline V gene has CDR1 GTSNPN and CDR2 SVGIG (reference sequence). V was pared by 2 bases and J by 7 bases, with 14 bases between.

This clone was seen only a few times. This chain joins TRBV6-5 and TRBJ1-5; D gene unclear. The CDR3 contains 12 residues. The V gene lost 7 bases and the J gene lost 7 bases, with 11 bases spanning the gap. The germline V gene has CDR1 MNHEY and CDR2 SVGAGI. The CDR3 coding sequence is TGTGCCAGCACCGGAGCACGACAGCCCCAGCATTTT. Encoded protein: CASTGARQPQHF.

V gene TRBV18 combines with J gene TRBJ2-2; TRBD2 is a possible D gene (6 bases). CDR3 length equals 15 residues. Looked up from germline, CDR1 is KGHSH and CDR2 is LQKENI. The V gene lost 3 bases and the J gene lost 2 bases, with 10 bases spanning the gap. The CDR3 DNA follows: TGTGCCAGCTCACCGAGGGGAGGTAACACCGGGGAGCTGTTTTTT. It codes for CASSPRGGNTGELFF.

The CDR3 protein is CSGAMDEQFF. The DNA of the CDR3 is TGCAGCGGGGCTATGGATGAGCAGTTCTTC. This chain joins TRBV29-1 and TRBJ2-1; D uncertain. The CDR3 totals 10 residues. Trimming pared 7 bases from V and 8 bases from J, leaving 9 bases between. The V gene's germline CDR1 is SQVTM and CDR2 ANQGSEA.

This chain links TRBV9 with TRBJ2-7; D remains unclear. V lost 0 bases and J lost 0, with 7 bases in between. This CDR3 is 14 amino acids long. Germline CDR1 reads SGDLS; CDR2 reads YYNGEE. The CDR3 DNA reads TGTGCCAGCAGCGTAGATCCCTCCTCCTACGAGCAGTACTTC. Residues: CASSVDPSSYEQYF.

The rearrangement links TRBV19 to TRBJ2-7, with 8 positions matching TRBD1. The CDR3 length is 15 residues. Germline CDR1 and CDR2: LNHDA and SQIVND (reference sequence). Germline trimming cut 6 bases from V and 3 bases from J; bases unmatched to any gene: 10. This chain's CDR3 is CASRPQTGADYEQYF. The CDR3 nucleotides are TGTGCCAGTAGACCCCAGACAGGGGCGGACTACGAGCAGTACTTC.

The chain employs TRBV5-4 and TRBJ2-5; the match to TRBD2 covers 10 bases. This CDR3 comprises 17 residues. Trimming removed 4 bases from V and 1 base from J; junction bases left unmatched: 10. Germline V gene sequence: CDR1 SGHNT, CDR2 YYREEE (reference sequence). The CDR3 is CASSGRGLARFQETQYF. CDR3 nucleotides: TGTGCCAGCAGCGGAAGGGGACTAGCGCGATTCCAAGAGACCCAGTACTTC.

This chain joins TRBV7-2 and TRBJ2-7; TRBD2 agrees at 9 bases. The V segment lost 2 bases and the J segment 2 bases; nucleotides outside the gene matches: 4. The germline V gene encodes CDR1 SGHTA and CDR2 FQGNSA. CDR3 length: 15 residues. CDR3 DNA sequence: TGTGCCAGCAGCTTAATGGGACTAGCTCCCTACGAGCAGTACTTC. Translated, it gives CASSLMGLAPYEQYF.

This clone was seen just once. This CDR3 is also generated by other DNA sequences in the sample. As DNA, the CDR3 is TGTGCCAGCAGCTTAGGAGGCTATGGCTACACCTTC. It is translated as CASSLGGYGYTF. This sequence joins TRBV7-9 and TRBJ1-2; no clear D. The V gene's germline CDR1 is SEHNR and CDR2 FQNEAQ (reference sequence). Trimming cost V 1 base and J 4 bases, with 4 bases left between them. The CDR3 spans 12 residues.

The chain carries TRBV1 and TRBJ1-5; the D call in the table, TRBD1, was not verified against the DNA. TRBV1 is marked as a pseudogene. The CDR3 totals 16 residues. The CDR3 nucleotides read TGCACCAGCAGCCAAGGTGGGACAGATGATAATCAGCCCCAGCATTTT. Its translation: CTSSQGGTDDNQPQHF.

The chain couples TRBV5-8 to TRBJ2-3; TRBD2 matches at 12 bases. From germline, CDR1 is SGHTS and CDR2 YDEGEE. CDR3 length: 15 amino acids. V gave up 5 bases and J gave up 4 bases; unmatched junction bases: 5. The CDR3 bases are TGTGCCAGCAGGAGAACTAGCGGGGGGCCAGATACGCAGTATTTT. Protein: CASRRTSGGPDTQYF. Looking up the rest from reference TRBV5-8 and TRBJ2-3 gives the full variable domain: EAGVTQSPTHLIKTRGQQATLRCSPISGHTSVYWYQQALGLGLQFLLWYDEGEERNRGNFPPRFSGRQFPNYSSELNVNALELEDSALYLCASRRTSGGPDTQYFGPGTRLTVL.

The chain carries TRBV7-2 and TRBJ2-3, with D uncertain. Trimming took 2 bases from V and 0 from J, leaving 6 bases between them. Germline V lookup: CDR1 SGHTA, CDR2 FQGNSA. The CDR3 has 14 amino acids. CDR3 in DNA: TGTGCCAGCAGCTTACTGACTAGCACAGATACGCAGTATTTT. It yields the protein CASSLLTSTDTQYF.

This chain joins TRBV2 and TRBJ2-7; D is undetermined. The CDR3 extends over 14 amino acids. CDR1 SNHLY and CDR2 FYNNEI come from the germline V gene. V lost 2 bases, J lost 2 bases, and 10 bases lay in between. CDR3 sequence reads: CASSETLAAYEQYF. The CDR3 nucleotides read TGTGCCAGCAGTGAAACCCTCGCGGCCTACGAGCAGTACTTC.

The J gene is TRBJ2-7, the V gene TRBV6-1; TRBD1 aligns across 7 bases. CDR1 MNHNS and CDR2 SASEGT come from the germline V gene. The length of the CDR3 is 16 residues. With 6 bases clipped from V and 1 base from J, the junction kept 12 bases outside the gene matches. CDR3 sequence reads: CASRETPMGQSYEQYF. The DNA of the CDR3 is TGTGCCAGCAGAGAAACTCCCATGGGACAGTCCTACGAGCAGTACTTC.